This T cell receptor (beta chain) originates from a study of cytomegalovirus exposure and HLA in healthy donors. At the level of the study: Early on, a data release was issued that held 80 million or so unique TCRs from HLA-typed donors.

On this clone: The target antigen is unknown.

V lost 0 bases, J lost 3 bases, and 7 bases lay in between. In germline, CDR1 is SGHRS, CDR2 YFSETQ. The CDR3 is made up of 13 amino acids. Use of 60 Vbeta and 13 Jbeta primers characterized the PCR. Here immunoSEQ multiplex PCR was the method, and the copy in TCRdb shows in-frame clones only, minus some. The sample has approximately 190,000 clones, about 80% seen once. General observations from the study: The study listed 164 cytomegalovirus-associated TCR beta chains.

This chain joins TRBV5-1 and TRBJ2-7; the D is unclear. This TCR was sampled from a woman younger than 30 in good health and CMV-seropositive. Sample: PBMCs. For the CDR3, the DNA is TGCGCCAGCAGCTTGGCTCCAGGCTACGAGCAGTACTTC. Amino acids: CASSLAPGYEQYF.